Listed below are T cell receptor beta chains from one sample, sequenced in a study of immune evolution from preneoplasia to lung adenocarcinoma. The assay was immunoSEQ multiplex PCR, and TCRdb's table has in-frame clones only and misses some. The data hold about 8,300 clones, with around 85% observed a single time. The sequenced material came from FFPE minimally invasive lung adenocarcinoma tissue. These receptors were collected from a person aged 70 to 80 with lung adenocarcinoma. The CDR3 runs from the conserved cysteine through the conserved F or W. D genes are given only for firm matches. Size values are once, few and many counts, or a class for expanded clones, and some rows have none.

abundance,v_gene,d_gene,j_gene,CDR3aa,CDR3nt
NA,TRBV2,NA,TRBJ1-3,CASSEVETIYF,TGTGCCAGCAGTGAGGTGGAGACCATATATTTT
NA,TRBV5-4,NA,TRBJ1-3,CASKAFSGNTIYF,TGTGCCAGCAAAGCATTCTCTGGAAACACCATATATTTT
NA,TRBV7-7,TRBD2,TRBJ2-1,CASSLGAGGPSDEQFF,TGTGCTAGCAGCTTAGGTGCGGGGGGGCCGAGCGATGAGCAGTTCTTC
NA,TRBV6-5,NA,TRBJ1-4,CASGPGLGLFF,TGTGCCAGCGGCCCTGGGCTCGGACTGTTTTTT
NA,TRBV7-2,NA,TRBJ2-3,CASSLGQGLSDTQYF,TGTGCCAGCAGCTTGGGGCAGGGACTTTCAGATACGCAGTATTTT
once,TRBV11-1,NA,TRBJ1-1,CASSLNTEAFF,TGTGCCAGCAGCCTGAACACTGAAGCTTTCTTT
NA,TRBV7-2,NA,TRBJ1-1,CASSLGTFTEAFF,TGTGCCAGCAGCTTAGGGACCTTCACTGAAGCTTTCTTT
NA,TRBV19,TRBD1,TRBJ2-1,CASSISEGGLPEQFF,TGTGCCAGTAGTATTTCTGAAGGGGGCCTTCCTGAGCAGTTCTTC
few,TRBV6-5,NA,TRBJ1-4,CASSPQGRVEKLFF,TGTGCCAGCAGTCCACAGGGTCGTGTTGAAAAACTGTTTTTT
NA,TRBV28,NA,TRBJ1-6,CASSIASTGYNSPLHF,TGTGCCAGCAGCATCGCCTCGACAGGCTATAATTCACCCCTCCACTTT
NA,TRBV27,NA,TRBJ2-3,CASSTSRLGGAITDTQYF,TGTGCCAGCAGTACAAGCCGGCTTGGCGGGGCCATCACAGATACGCAGTATTTT
NA,TRBV2,TRBD2,TRBJ2-3,CASSEARLAGGPGTQYF,TGTGCCAGCAGTGAAGCGCGGCTAGCGGGGGGCCCAGGTACGCAGTATTTT
NA,TRBV19,NA,TRBJ2-7,CASSIFGEQYF,TGTGCCAGTAGTATCTTTGGCGAGCAGTACTTC
NA,TRBV5-8,TRBD1,TRBJ1-5,CASSRPGQAEQPQHF,TGTGCCAGCAGCCGGCCGGGACAGGCGGAACAGCCCCAGCATTTT
NA,TRBV4-1,NA,TRBJ2-6,CASSQDTRSGANVLTF,TGCGCCAGCAGCCAAGATACCCGCTCTGGGGCCAACGTCCTGACTTTC
few,TRBV4-1,TRBD1,TRBJ1-1,CASSPIMDRGNTEAFF,TGCGCCAGCAGCCCCATAATGGACAGGGGGAACACTGAAGCTTTCTTT
NA,TRBV14,NA,TRBJ1-5,CASSRDSNQPQHF,TGTGCCAGCAGCCGAGACAGCAATCAGCCCCAGCATTTT
NA,TRBV4-1,NA,TRBJ2-1,CASSQGPSSYNEQFF,TGCGCCAGCAGCCAAGGTCCAAGCTCCTACAATGAGCAGTTCTTC
few,TRBV12-5,TRBD2,TRBJ2-5,CASGPPTSGGYPVQETQYF,TGTGCTAGTGGTCCCCCTACTAGCGGGGGGTACCCCGTACAAGAGACCCAGTACTTC
once,TRBV29-1,TRBD1,TRBJ2-1,CSVEGGQGAQTYNEQFF,TGCAGCGTTGAAGGTGGACAGGGGGCGCAGACCTACAATGAGCAGTTCTTC
few,TRBV29-1,TRBD1,TRBJ1-4,CSVVTGEAANEKLFF,TGCAGCGTTGTAACAGGGGAGGCGGCTAATGAAAAACTGTTTTTT
NA,TRBV19,NA,TRBJ2-3,CASSPVRDGTDTQYF,TGTGCCAGTAGCCCAGTCAGGGACGGCACAGATACGCAGTATTTT
NA,TRBV7-2,NA,TRBJ1-2,CASSLDWGYGYTF,TGTGCCAGCAGCCTAGACTGGGGCTATGGCTACACCTTC
NA,TRBV4-2,TRBD1,TRBJ1-2,CASSQQGTGLNYGYTF,TGTGCCAGCAGCCAACAAGGGACAGGGCTTAACTATGGCTACACCTTC
few,TRBV6-4,TRBD2,TRBJ2-1,CASSADSGGGNEQFF,TGTGCCAGCAGTGCCGATAGCGGGGGGGGCAATGAGCAGTTCTTC
NA,TRBV28,NA,TRBJ2-3,CASNGQADTQYF,TGTGCCAGTAATGGGCAGGCAGATACGCAGTATTTT
NA,TRBV19,TRBD2,TRBJ2-1,CASSMTSGEYNEQFF,TGTGCCAGTAGTATGACTAGCGGGGAATACAATGAGCAGTTCTTC
NA,TRBV2,NA,TRBJ1-2,CASSASRVEGYTF,TGTGCCAGCAGTGCGAGCAGGGTGGAAGGCTACACCTTC
NA,TRBV5-1,NA,TRBJ1-6,CASSLVGRGYSPLHF,TGCGCCAGCAGCTTGGTGGGCAGGGGTTATTCACCCCTCCACTTT
once,TRBV11-2,NA,TRBJ2-7,CASSLGQVYEQYF,TGTGCCAGCAGCTTAGGACAGGTCTACGAGCAGTACTTC
NA,TRBV30,TRBD1,TRBJ1-1,CALYRGGGTEAFF,TGTGCCCTTTACAGGGGTGGAGGCACTGAAGCTTTCTTT